The sequence of this T cell receptor beta chain was determined in a study of cytomegalovirus exposure and HLA in healthy donors. Findings and limits, study-wide: The study had only CMV serostatus as immune exposure information. Later analysis identified 15,000 to 20,000 TCR beta sequences associated with HLA alleles, using a false discovery rate threshold of 0.05.

The PCR was carried out with 60 Vbeta primers and 13 Jbeta primers. The method was immunoSEQ multiplex PCR; TCRdb's version includes in-frame clones alone and lacks a portion of them. The sample yields some 120,000 clones, about 10% seen once. V lost 6 bases to trimming and J lost 0 bases; unmatched junction nucleotides: 6. Germline V gene lookup returns CDR1 MNHEY and CDR2 SVGAGI. This CDR3 is 15 amino acids long. For this clone: Antigen specificity is unknown.

This rearrangement joins TRBV6-5 to TRBJ2-7; TRBD2 matches 9 bases. The sequence derives from a woman aged 18-30 years in good health and CMV-seropositive. What was sequenced was PBMCs. The DNA for the CDR3 is TGTGCCAGCAGAGGACTAGCGCCCTACTCCTACGAGCAGTACTTC. Translation gives CASRGLAPYSYEQYF.